This T cell receptor beta chain was sequenced during a study of identical twins. Remarks on this clonotype: Its antigen is unidentified.

CDR1 and CDR2 from the germline V gene are SGHDN and FVKESK. With 3 bases removed from V and 0 bases from J, the gap between germline ends came to 10 bases. This CDR3 is 15 amino acids long. One entry per CDR3 protein results from TCRdb running MiXCR on the 5' RACE reads. The sample carries 640,000 or so distinct CDR3 sequences, 6% to 6.5% recorded once. Study-level points and caveats: Monozygotic twin pairs showed more out-of-frame TCR alpha sharing than models estimated.

This chain joins TRBV14 and TRBJ2-3; D might be TRBD1 (5 bases). This TCR came from a young man in good health. Material for sequencing was naive T cells sorted from blood. In nucleotides, the CDR3 is TGTGCCAGCAGCCAGTTTGGACAAAGCACAGATACGCAGTATTTT. It encodes CASSQFGQSTDTQYF.